This is a list of T cell receptor beta chains from one sample in a study of T cell repertoires in cytomegalovirus infection. TCRdb fed the reads into MiXCR, producing one record per CDR3 protein. In the table there are fewer than 850,000 distinct CDR3 sequences, around 29% of which are singletons. Their cognate antigens are unknown. The sequencing here drew on cultured CD8+ T cells from PBMCs, taken from culture after CMV antigen stimulation. These TCRs come from a human donor in good health (CMV status not recorded). Some clones in this sample may be carry-over from other donors' samples. CDR3s include the opening cysteine and the closing phenylalanine or tryptophan. A D gene is named only where the DNA matches it firmly. Only part of the rows carry a size: once, few, many, or a class if the clone is expanded.

j_call: TRBJ2-7
d_call: TRBD1
clone_size: NA
v_call: TRBV20-1
cdr3_aa: CSARVLTGEAYEQYF
cdr3_nt: TGCAGTGCTAGAGTCTTGACAGGGGAAGCCTACGAGCAGTACTTC

j_call: TRBJ1-3
d_call: TRBD1
clone_size: few
v_call: TRBV27
cdr3_aa: CASSSDRERNTIYF
cdr3_nt: TGTGCCAGCAGTTCGGACAGGGAGAGAAACACCATATATTTT

j_call: TRBJ1-2
d_call: TRBD1
clone_size: NA
v_call: TRBV28
cdr3_aa: CASNGDSDTYGYTF
cdr3_nt: TGTGCCAGCAACGGGGACAGCGATACATATGGCTACACCTTC

j_call: TRBJ2-5
d_call: NA
clone_size: few
v_call: TRBV6-5
cdr3_aa: CASSLSGGGWETQYF
cdr3_nt: TGTGCCAGCAGTTTGTCCGGGGGTGGGTGGGAGACCCAGTACTTC

j_call: TRBJ2-3
d_call: NA
clone_size: NA
v_call: TRBV20-1
cdr3_aa: CSARDRALGTDTQYF
cdr3_nt: TGCAGTGCTAGAGATAGGGCTCTAGGAACAGATACGCAGTATTTT

j_call: TRBJ1-6
d_call: TRBD1
clone_size: NA
v_call: TRBV2
cdr3_aa: CASYRGGHSPLHF
cdr3_nt: TGTGCCAGCTACAGGGGGGGTCATTCACCCCTCCACTTT

j_call: TRBJ1-1
d_call: TRBD1
clone_size: many
v_call: TRBV7-9
cdr3_aa: CASSSPDRGPTEAFF
cdr3_nt: TGTGCCAGCAGCTCGCCGGACAGGGGGCCAACTGAAGCTTTCTTT

j_call: TRBJ1-1
d_call: TRBD1
clone_size: few
v_call: TRBV7-9
cdr3_aa: CASRTDRGAEAFF
cdr3_nt: TGTGCCAGCAGAACCGACAGGGGAGCTGAAGCTTTCTTT

j_call: TRBJ1-1
d_call: NA
clone_size: NA
v_call: TRBV10-3
cdr3_aa: CAISETRTEAFF
cdr3_nt: TGTGCCATCAGTGAAACTAGAACTGAAGCTTTCTTT

j_call: TRBJ1-5
d_call: NA
clone_size: many
v_call: TRBV7-8
cdr3_aa: CASSLEGFYSNQPQHF
cdr3_nt: TGTGCCAGCAGCTTAGAGGGGTTTTATAGCAATCAGCCCCAGCATTTT

j_call: TRBJ2-1
d_call: NA
clone_size: few
v_call: TRBV19
cdr3_aa: CASSIGGGPYNEQFF
cdr3_nt: TGTGCCAGTAGTATAGGAGGGGGACCCTACAATGAGCAGTTCTTC

j_call: TRBJ2-1
d_call: NA
clone_size: NA
v_call: TRBV5-5
cdr3_aa: CASSFEGGDEQFF
cdr3_nt: TGTGCCAGCAGCTTTGAGGGGGGCGATGAGCAGTTCTTC

j_call: TRBJ1-6
d_call: NA
clone_size: NA
v_call: TRBV14
cdr3_aa: CASSLGGGGSYNSPLHF
cdr3_nt: TGTGCCAGCAGCCTCGGGGGGGGAGGATCCTATAATTCACCCCTCCACTTT

j_call: TRBJ2-3
d_call: TRBD2
clone_size: few
v_call: TRBV6-2/TRBV6-3
cdr3_aa: CASRDGGRGTDTQYF
cdr3_nt: TGTGCCAGCAGAGACGGGGGGAGGGGCACAGATACGCAGTATTTT

j_call: TRBJ2-1
d_call: NA
clone_size: few
v_call: TRBV7-9
cdr3_aa: CASSLGSYHKVEQFF
cdr3_nt: TGTGCCAGCAGCTTAGGGAGTTACCATAAGGTTGAGCAGTTCTTC

j_call: TRBJ2-7
d_call: NA
clone_size: NA
v_call: TRBV10-3
cdr3_aa: CAISESQSLYEQYF
cdr3_nt: TGTGCCATCAGTGAATCCCAGAGTCTCTACGAGCAGTACTTC

j_call: TRBJ1-3
d_call: NA
clone_size: NA
v_call: TRBV2
cdr3_aa: CARRAIEDPGNTIYF
cdr3_nt: TGTGCCAGGAGGGCGATTGAGGACCCTGGAAACACCATATATTTT

j_call: TRBJ1-1
d_call: NA
clone_size: NA
v_call: TRBV14
cdr3_aa: CASSQVGWTENTEAFF
cdr3_nt: TGTGCCAGCAGCCAAGTCGGTTGGACGGAAAACACTGAAGCTTTCTTT

j_call: TRBJ2-5
d_call: TRBD1
clone_size: many
v_call: TRBV7-6
cdr3_aa: CASSRTGDRAQETQYF
cdr3_nt: TGTGCCAGCAGCCGAACGGGGGACAGGGCCCAAGAGACCCAGTACTTC

j_call: TRBJ2-1
d_call: TRBD1
clone_size: NA
v_call: TRBV7-2
cdr3_aa: CPRSSEGQVFYNEQFF
cdr3_nt: TGTCCCAGGAGCTCAGAGGGACAGGTTTTCTACAATGAGCAGTTCTTC

j_call: TRBJ1-2
d_call: NA
clone_size: NA
v_call: TRBV3-1
cdr3_aa: CASSQSSQGRYTF
cdr3_nt: TGTGCCAGCAGCCAATCAAGTCAGGGACGCTACACCTTC

j_call: TRBJ1-1
d_call: NA
clone_size: few
v_call: TRBV6-5
cdr3_aa: CASSYQGAVTTEAFF
cdr3_nt: TGTGCCAGCAGTTACCAGGGAGCAGTGACCACTGAAGCTTTCTTT